The 17 T cell receptor beta chains listed next were all sequenced from one sample in a study of T cell responses to AZD1222 COVID-19 vaccine. Method: immunoSEQ multiplex PCR; TCRdb's copy keeps in-frame clones and lacks some. The profile shows some 140,000 clones, approximately 88% of them singletons. The sequences come from peripheral blood, collected 28 days after the second AZD1222 dose. Receptors were obtained from an adult who received the AZD1222 COVID-19 vaccine.

The rearrangement joins TRBV2 to TRBJ2-2; no definite D call. Trimming took off 7 bases at V and 4 bases at J, with 13 bases between the two ends. The CDR3 extends over 14 amino acids. Germline-derived CDR1 and CDR2 are SNHLY and FYNNEI. CDR3 loop: CASTTTRVTGELFF. DNA for the CDR3: TGTGCCAGCACTACGACCCGGGTCACCGGGGAGCTGTTTTTT.

The chain links TRBV19 to TRBJ1-5; D remains unclear. The CDR3 sequence is 15 residues long. Trimming pared 8 bases from V and 3 bases from J, leaving 17 bases between. Germline CDR1 and CDR2: LNHDA and SQIVND (reference sequence). The CDR3 DNA sequence: TGTGCCAGTCAAATGACTCGATCGGCCAATCAGCCCCAGCATTTT. It codes for CASQMTRSANQPQHF.

This clone was recorded a few times. This chain uses TRBV7-2 with TRBJ1-1; perhaps TRBD1 as D (6 bases). Trimming removed 5 bases from V and 1 base from J, with 14 bases in between. CDR1 is SGHTA and CDR2 is FQGNSA in the germline V gene. This CDR3 comprises 15 residues. The CDR3 spells CASSLTGHSNTEAFF. The CDR3 region has the DNA TGTGCCAGCAGCCTAACGGGACACTCGAACACTGAAGCTTTCTTT.

The chain couples TRBV5-5 to TRBJ1-5; D possibly corresponds to TRBD1 (6 bases). The V end lost 2 bases, the J end lost 6 bases, and 12 bases lay between the germline ends. Germline loops: CDR1 SGHKS, CDR2 YYEKEE (reference sequence). The CDR3 is 14 amino acids. The CDR3 region has the DNA TGTGCCAGCAGCTTCTCAGGGGAGCGTCAGCCCCAGCATTTT. This sequence encodes CASSFSGERQPQHF.

The genes are TRBV29-1 and TRBJ1-4; D ambiguous. Trimming cost V 5 bases and J 5 bases, with 3 bases left between them. CDR3 length equals 10 residues. Germline V gives CDR1 SQVTM, CDR2 ANQGSEA. The CDR3 DNA sequence: TGCAGCGTTAGCAATGAAAAACTGTTTTTT. It is translated as CSVSNEKLFF.

The J gene is TRBJ2-3, the V gene TRBV5-1; 7 positions match TRBD2. The CDR3 runs 16 residues. From germline, CDR1 is SGHRS and CDR2 YFSETQ. The ends lost 0 bases at V and 0 bases at J; junction bases unmatched: 4. CDR3: CASSLAARGSTDTQYF. Written as DNA, the CDR3 is TGCGCCAGCAGCTTGGCGGCGCGGGGGAGCACAGATACGCAGTATTTT. The variable domain in full, with the rest retrieved from reference TRBV5-1 and TRBJ2-3, is KAGVTQTPRYLIKTRGQQVTLSCSPISGHRSVSWYQQTPGQGLQFLFEYFSETQRNKGNFPGRFSGRQFSNSRSEMNVSTLELGDSALYLCASSLAARGSTDTQYFGPGTRLTVL.

The gene calls are TRBV28 and TRBJ1-2; 8 bases line up with TRBD1. Looked up from germline, CDR1 is MDHEN and CDR2 is SYDVKM. The CDR3 sequence is 12 residues long. The trim removed 2 bases at V and 10 bases at J, leaving 3 bases unmatched. CDR3 coding DNA: TGTGCCAGCAGTTTACGGGACAGGTACTACACCTTC. This gives the protein CASSLRDRYYTF.

This sequence joins TRBV6-5 and TRBJ1-2, with D uncertain. Germline assignment: CDR1 MNHEY and CDR2 SVGAGI. Trimming left V 5 bases short and J 5 bases short, with 15 bases between. The CDR3 is 14 amino acids. CDR3 amino acids: CASSPLGIVYGYTF. Written as DNA, the CDR3 is TGTGCCAGCAGTCCCCTCGGGATTGTTTATGGCTACACCTTC.

The chain couples TRBV10-3 to TRBJ2-3, with D possibly matching TRBD2 (7 bases). The germline V gene has CDR1 ENHRY and CDR2 SYGVKD. With 6 bases removed from V and 1 base from J, the gap between germline ends came to 11 bases. CDR3 size: 14 residues. CDR3 bases: TGTGCCATCAGATGGGGGGGCGGCACAGATACGCAGTATTTT. This encodes CAIRWGGGTDTQYF.

The chain couples TRBV15 to TRBJ1-3; TRBD1 aligns across 7 bases. With 1 base clipped from V and 3 bases from J, the junction kept 3 bases outside the gene matches. Germline assignment: CDR1 LNHNV and CDR2 YYDKDF (reference sequence). The CDR3 is 15 amino acids. CDR3 loop: CATSRGGGNGNTIYF. CDR3 DNA sequence: TGTGCCACCAGCAGAGGAGGGGGCAATGGAAACACCATATATTTT. Variable domain in full (rest from reference TRBV15 and TRBJ1-3): DAMVIQNPRYQVTQFGKPVTLSCSQTLNHNVMYWYQQKSSQAPKLLFHYYDKDFNNEADTPDNFQSRRPNTSFCFLDIRSPGLGDTAMYLCATSRGGGNGNTIYFGEGSWLTVV.

V usage is TRBV2 and J usage is TRBJ1-4, with D perhaps TRBD1 (6 bases). V lost 11 bases and J 8 bases, leaving 18 bases between the germline ends. Germline V gene lookup returns CDR1 SNHLY and CDR2 FYNNEI. This CDR3 is built from 13 residues. For the CDR3, the DNA is TGTGCCGGGCTCCGGGACATCGGCGAAAAACTGTTTTTT. It yields the protein CAGLRDIGEKLFF. Together with reference TRBV2 and TRBJ1-4, the CDR3 gives the full variable domain: EPEVTQTPSHQVTQMGQEVILRCVPISNHLYFYWYRQILGQKVEFLVSFYNNEISEKSEIFDDQFSVERPDGSNFTLKIRSTKLEDSAMYFCAGLRDIGEKLFFGSGTQLSVL.

The chain employs TRBV27 and TRBJ1-1, with TRBD1 matching 7 bases. J lost 5 bases, V lost 6 bases, and 9 bases had no gene match. The CDR3 contains 14 residues. Germline V CDR1 and CDR2: MNHEY, SMNVEV (reference sequence). CDR3 DNA: TGTGCCAGCAGACACGACAGGGTTGGGACTGAAGCTTTCTTT. It translates to CASRHDRVGTEAFF.

This clone was found once. The chain combines TRBV25-1 with TRBJ2-7, with 11 bases identical to TRBD1. Germline V gene sequence: CDR1 MGHDK, CDR2 SYGVNS. Trimming removed 3 bases from V and 4 bases from J; junction bases left unmatched: 8. This CDR3 has 16 amino acids. CDR3 bases: TGTGCCAGCAGTGAGACCCTCGGACAGGGGGCTTACGAGCAGTACTTC. Its protein is CASSETLGQGAYEQYF.

V is TRBV9 and J is TRBJ2-7; 7 nucleotides match TRBD1. The V gene end was trimmed by 4 bases and the J gene end by 5 bases; junction bases not matched to a gene: 9. CDR1 and CDR2 from the germline V gene are SGDLS and YYNGEE. This CDR3 has 14 amino acids. In DNA, the CDR3 is TGTGCCAGCAGCTCGGGACAGAGCCAAGACGAGCAGTACTTC. Translated: CASSSGQSQDEQYF.

The chain employs TRBV3-1 (or the pseudogene TRBV3-2) and TRBJ2-1; D remains ambiguous. Trimming took off 9 bases at V and 5 bases at J, with 11 bases between the two ends. Germline CDR1 is LGHDT and CDR2 is YNNKEL (reference sequence). This CDR3 comprises 12 residues. In DNA, the CDR3 is TGTGCCAGTGATGGGATCGACAATGAGCAGTTCTTC. It is translated as CASDGIDNEQFF.

The chain joins TRBV7-8 to TRBJ1-6, with no clear D. CDR1 is SGHVS, CDR2 FQNEAQ, per germline. CDR3 length equals 15 residues. V was cut by 4 bases and J by 4 bases, with 11 bases left in between. Here the CDR3 reads CASSSEAGYNSPLHF. Written as DNA, the CDR3 is TGTGCCAGCAGCTCAGAGGCGGGGTATAATTCACCCCTCCACTTT.

The V gene is TRBV6-5, the J gene TRBJ2-1, with TRBD2 as a possible D gene (6 bases). V was clipped by 7 bases and J by 4 bases, with 14 bases between them. From germline, CDR1 is MNHEY and CDR2 SVGAGI. The CDR3 length is 14 residues. The DNA of the CDR3 is TGTGCCAGCACCTCGCCTAGCGCGTACAATGAGCAGTTCTTC. It codes for CASTSPSAYNEQFF.